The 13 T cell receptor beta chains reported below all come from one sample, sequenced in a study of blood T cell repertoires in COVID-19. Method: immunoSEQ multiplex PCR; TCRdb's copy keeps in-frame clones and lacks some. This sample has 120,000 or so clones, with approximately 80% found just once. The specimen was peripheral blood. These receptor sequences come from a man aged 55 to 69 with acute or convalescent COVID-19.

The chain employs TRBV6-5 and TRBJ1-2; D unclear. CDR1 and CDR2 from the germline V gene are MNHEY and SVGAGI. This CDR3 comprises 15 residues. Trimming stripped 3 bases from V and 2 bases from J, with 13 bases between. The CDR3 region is CASSYSDRGNYGYTF. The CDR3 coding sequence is TGTGCCAGCAGTTATTCGGATCGGGGAAACTATGGCTACACCTTC.

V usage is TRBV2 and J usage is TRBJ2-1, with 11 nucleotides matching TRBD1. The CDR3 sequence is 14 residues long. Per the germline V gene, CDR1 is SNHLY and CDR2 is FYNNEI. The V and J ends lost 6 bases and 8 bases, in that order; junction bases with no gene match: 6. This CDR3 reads CASRSGTGGDEQFF. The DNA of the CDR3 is TGTGCCAGCAGGAGCGGGACAGGGGGAGATGAGCAGTTCTTC.

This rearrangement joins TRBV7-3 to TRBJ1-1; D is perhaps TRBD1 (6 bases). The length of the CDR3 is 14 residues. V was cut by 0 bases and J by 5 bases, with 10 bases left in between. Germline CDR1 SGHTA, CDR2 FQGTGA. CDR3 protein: CASSLTGGRTEAFF. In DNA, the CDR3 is TGTGCCAGCAGCTTAACAGGGGGAAGGACTGAAGCTTTCTTT. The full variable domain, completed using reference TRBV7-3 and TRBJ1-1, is GAGVSQTPSNKVTEKGKYVELRCDPISGHTALYWYRQSLGQGPEFLIYFQGTGAADDSGLPNDRFFAVRPEGSVSTLKIQRTERGDSAVYLCASSLTGGRTEAFFGQGTRLTVV.

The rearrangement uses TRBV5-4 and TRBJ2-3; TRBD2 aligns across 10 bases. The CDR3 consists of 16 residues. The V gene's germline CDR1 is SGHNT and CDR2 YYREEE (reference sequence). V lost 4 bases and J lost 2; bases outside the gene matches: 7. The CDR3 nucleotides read TGTGCCAGCAGCCTTACCCTAGCGGGGGCCACAGATACGCAGTATTTT. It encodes CASSLTLAGATDTQYF.

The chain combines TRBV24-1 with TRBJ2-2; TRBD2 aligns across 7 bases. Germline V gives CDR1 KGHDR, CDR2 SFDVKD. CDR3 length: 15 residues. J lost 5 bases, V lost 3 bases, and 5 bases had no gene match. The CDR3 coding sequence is TGTGCCACCAGTGATGCTGGGCGGGGGACCGGGGAGCTGTTTTTT. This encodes CATSDAGRGTGELFF.

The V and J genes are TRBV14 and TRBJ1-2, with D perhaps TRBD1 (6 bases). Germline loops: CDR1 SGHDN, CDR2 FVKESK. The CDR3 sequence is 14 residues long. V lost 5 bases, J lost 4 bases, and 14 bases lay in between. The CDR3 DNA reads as TGTGCCAGCAGCACCCGGACAGCCAGCTATGGCTACACCTTC. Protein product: CASSTRTASYGYTF.

The CDR3 DNA reads TGTGCCAGCAGCTACAGGGGGAGGGACACTGAAGCTTTCTTT. Amino acid sequence: CASSYRGRDTEAFF. This sequence joins TRBV11-2 and TRBJ1-1; TRBD1 agrees at 8 bases. The junction had 4 bases not matched to a gene; V was cut back by 4 bases and J by 3 bases. Per germline, CDR1 SGHAT and CDR2 FQNNGV. The CDR3 is 14 residues long.

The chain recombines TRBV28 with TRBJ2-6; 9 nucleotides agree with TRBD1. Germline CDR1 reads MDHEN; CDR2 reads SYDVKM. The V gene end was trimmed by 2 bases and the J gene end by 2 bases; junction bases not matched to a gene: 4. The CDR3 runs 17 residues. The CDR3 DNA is TGTGCCAGCAGTTTAGTACAGGGGGCGACTGGGGCCAACGTCCTGACTTTC. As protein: CASSLVQGATGANVLTF.

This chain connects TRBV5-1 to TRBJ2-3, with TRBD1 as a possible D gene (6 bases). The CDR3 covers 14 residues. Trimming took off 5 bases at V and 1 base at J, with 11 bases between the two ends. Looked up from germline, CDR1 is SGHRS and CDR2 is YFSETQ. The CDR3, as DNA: TGCGCCAGCAGATCCTCAGGGGGCACAGATACGCAGTATTTT. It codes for CASRSSGGTDTQYF.

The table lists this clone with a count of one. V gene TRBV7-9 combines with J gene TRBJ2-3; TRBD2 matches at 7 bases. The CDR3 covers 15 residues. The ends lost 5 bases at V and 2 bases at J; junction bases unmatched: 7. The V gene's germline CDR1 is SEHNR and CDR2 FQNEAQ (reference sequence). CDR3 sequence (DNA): TGTGCCAGCAGCCCAGGACTAGGAGCCACAGATACGCAGTATTTT. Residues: CASSPGLGATDTQYF. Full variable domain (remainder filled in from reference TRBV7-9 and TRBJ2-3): DTGVSQNPRHKITKRGQNVTFRCDPISEHNRLYWYRQTLGQGPEFLTYFQNEAQLEKSRLLSDRFSAERPKGSFSTLEIQRTEQGDSAMYLCASSPGLGATDTQYFGPGTRLTVL.

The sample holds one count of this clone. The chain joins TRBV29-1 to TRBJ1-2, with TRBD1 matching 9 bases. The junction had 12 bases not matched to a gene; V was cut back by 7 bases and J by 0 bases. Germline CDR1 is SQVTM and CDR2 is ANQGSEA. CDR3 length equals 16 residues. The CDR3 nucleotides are TGCAGCGGGGGTATGGGACAGGGCCAATCTAACTATGGCTACACCTTC. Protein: CSGGMGQGQSNYGYTF.

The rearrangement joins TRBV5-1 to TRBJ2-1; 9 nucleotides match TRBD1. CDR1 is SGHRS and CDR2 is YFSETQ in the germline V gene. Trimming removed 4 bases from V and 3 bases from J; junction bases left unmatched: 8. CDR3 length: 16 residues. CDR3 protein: CASSPQTGGFYNEQFF. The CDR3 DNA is TGCGCCAGCAGCCCACAGACAGGGGGGTTCTACAATGAGCAGTTCTTC.

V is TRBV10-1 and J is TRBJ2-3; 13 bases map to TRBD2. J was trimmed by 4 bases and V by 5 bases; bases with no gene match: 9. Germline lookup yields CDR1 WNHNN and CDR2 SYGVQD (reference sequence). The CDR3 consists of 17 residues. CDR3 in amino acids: CASSSRTSGRRADTQYF. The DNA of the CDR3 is TGCGCCAGCAGTTCCCGGACTAGCGGGAGAAGGGCAGATACGCAGTATTTT.